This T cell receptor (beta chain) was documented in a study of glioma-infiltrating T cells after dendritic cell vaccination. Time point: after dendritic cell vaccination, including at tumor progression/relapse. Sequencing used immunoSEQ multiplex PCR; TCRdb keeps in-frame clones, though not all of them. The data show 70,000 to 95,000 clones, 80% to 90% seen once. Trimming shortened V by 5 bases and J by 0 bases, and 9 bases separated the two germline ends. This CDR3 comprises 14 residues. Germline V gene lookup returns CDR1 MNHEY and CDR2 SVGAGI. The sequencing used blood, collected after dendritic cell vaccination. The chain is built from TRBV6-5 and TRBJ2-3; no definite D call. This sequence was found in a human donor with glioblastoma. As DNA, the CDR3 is TGTGCCAGCAGTGTGAAAACTAGCACAGATACGCAGTATTTT. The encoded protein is CASSVKTSTDTQYF.